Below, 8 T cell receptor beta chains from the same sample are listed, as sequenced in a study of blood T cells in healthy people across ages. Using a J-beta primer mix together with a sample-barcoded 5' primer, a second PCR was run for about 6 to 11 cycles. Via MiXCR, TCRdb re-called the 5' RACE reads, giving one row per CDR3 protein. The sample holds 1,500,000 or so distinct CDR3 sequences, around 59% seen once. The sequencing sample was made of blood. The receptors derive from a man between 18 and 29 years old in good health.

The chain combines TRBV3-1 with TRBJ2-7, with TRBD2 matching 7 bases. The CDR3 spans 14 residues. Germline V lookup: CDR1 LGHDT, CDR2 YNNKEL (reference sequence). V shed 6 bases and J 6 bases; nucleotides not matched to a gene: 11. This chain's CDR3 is CASSLSRERGEQYF. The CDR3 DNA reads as TGTGCCAGCAGTCTTTCGCGGGAGCGAGGCGAGCAGTACTTC.

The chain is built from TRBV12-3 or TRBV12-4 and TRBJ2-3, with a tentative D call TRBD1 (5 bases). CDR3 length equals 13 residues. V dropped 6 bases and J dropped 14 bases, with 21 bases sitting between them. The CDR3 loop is CASRGEFKQRWYF. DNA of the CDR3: TGTGCCAGCAGAGGGGAATTTAAACAGAGGTGGTATTTT.

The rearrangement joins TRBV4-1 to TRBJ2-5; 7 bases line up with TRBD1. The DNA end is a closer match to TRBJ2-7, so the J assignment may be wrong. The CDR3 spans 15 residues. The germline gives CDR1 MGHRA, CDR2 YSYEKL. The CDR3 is CASSQGQTATYEQYF. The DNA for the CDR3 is TGCGCCAGCAGCCAGGGACAGACGGCAACCTACGAGCAGTACTTC.

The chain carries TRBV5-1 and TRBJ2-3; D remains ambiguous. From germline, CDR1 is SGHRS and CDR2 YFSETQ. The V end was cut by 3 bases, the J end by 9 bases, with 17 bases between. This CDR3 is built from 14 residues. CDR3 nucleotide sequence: TGCGCCAGCAGCTCGTGGACGCAGCCCGACACGCAGTATTTT. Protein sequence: CASSSWTQPDTQYF.

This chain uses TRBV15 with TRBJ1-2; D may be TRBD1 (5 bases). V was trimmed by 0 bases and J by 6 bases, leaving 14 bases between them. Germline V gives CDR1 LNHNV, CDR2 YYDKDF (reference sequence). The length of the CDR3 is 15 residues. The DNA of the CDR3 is TGTGCCACCAGCAGAGATCGTGGAGGGGAGCATGGCTACACCTTC. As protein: CATSRDRGGEHGYTF. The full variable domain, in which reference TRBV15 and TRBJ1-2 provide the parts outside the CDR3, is DAMVIQNPRYQVTQFGKPVTLSCSQTLNHNVMYWYQQKSSQAPKLLFHYYDKDFNNEADTPDNFQSRRPNTSFCFLDIRSPGLGDTAMYLCATSRDRGGEHGYTFGSGTRLTVV.

DNA for the CDR3: TGCGCCAGCAGCCACCTGATGGGGTCCACTATGGGCGCTTTCTTT. Translated, it gives CASSHLMGSTMGAFF. This chain connects TRBV4-1 to TRBJ1-1, with D uncertain. Trimming removed 3 bases from V and 11 bases from J, with 22 bases in between. The germline gives CDR1 MGHRA, CDR2 YSYEKL. CDR3 length: 15 residues.

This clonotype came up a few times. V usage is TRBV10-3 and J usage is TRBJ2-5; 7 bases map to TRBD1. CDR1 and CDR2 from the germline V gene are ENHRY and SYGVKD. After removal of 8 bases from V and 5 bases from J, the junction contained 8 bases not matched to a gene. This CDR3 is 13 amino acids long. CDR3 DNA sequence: TGTGCCATCTCGGCTGGGACAGAGGAGACCCAGTACTTC. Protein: CAISAGTEETQYF.

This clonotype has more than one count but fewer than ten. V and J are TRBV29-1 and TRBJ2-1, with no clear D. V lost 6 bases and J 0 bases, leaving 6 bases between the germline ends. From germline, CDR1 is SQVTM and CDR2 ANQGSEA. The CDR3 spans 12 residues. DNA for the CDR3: TGCAGCGTCGGGTACTCCTACAATGAGCAGTTCTTC. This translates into CSVGYSYNEQFF.